Sequencing of this T cell receptor beta chain was carried out in a study of cytomegalovirus exposure and HLA in healthy donors. A remark on this clone: Its target is unknown. One end of the junction does not line up with germline, which may come from a read error.

Germline CDR1 is DFQATT and CDR2 is SNEGSKA (reference sequence). This CDR3 region has 10 residues. Primers included in the PCR were 60 Vbeta and 13 Jbeta primers. This table comes from immunoSEQ multiplex PCR, and its TCRdb copy is limited to in-frame clones, with some not included. The sample lists some 220,000 clones; around 84% were seen once. Overall study results and limits: In a later analysis, DRB1 alleles had the most associated TCRs; HLA-C alleles the fewest.

The clonotype comes from a girl aged 2 to 9 in good health and CMV-seronegative. The sample consisted of PBMCs. This chain joins TRBV20-1 and TRBJ1-1; no clear D. CDR3 in amino acids: CSARPSPTRF. Here the CDR3 DNA reads TGCAGTGCTAGACCAAGCCCGACTCGATTT.